This T cell receptor beta chain emerged from a study of beta chain features in type 1 diabetes. About the study: Patients did not differ from healthy donors in age, gender or cell yield.

TCRB transcripts that were expressed got sequenced, as all of the isolated RNA had been reverse transcribed. TCRdb keeps only in-frame clones here, not all; method: immunoSEQ multiplex PCR. The table records over 500,000 clones, 15% to 18% of them present only once. The CDR3 is 14 amino acids. Trimming removed 0 bases from V and 1 base from J, with 6 bases in between. Germline CDR1 reads ENHRY; CDR2 reads SYGVKD. This clone came up a few times. Its antigen is as yet unknown. Study conclusions and caveats: Naive, central memory and Treg TCRB repertoires appeared more alike in patients than in healthy donors.

This chain joins TRBV10-3 and TRBJ1-1; unclear D gene. The sequenced sample consisted of naive CD4+ T cells from blood. This sequence originates from a man aged 18-30 years in good health. The chain's CDR3 is CAISESNRNTEAFF. CDR3 nucleotides: TGTGCCATCAGTGAGTCGAACAGGAACACTGAAGCTTTCTTT.